These 13 T cell receptor beta chains were all obtained from the same sample, sequenced in a study of beta chain features in type 1 diabetes. Their target antigens are unknown. Study results and limitations: Within each of all four CD4+ subsets, Type 1 diabetes patients had TCRB CDR3s that were moderately but significantly shorter.

Reverse transcription of all isolated RNA meant that expressed TCRB transcripts were sequenced. The protocol was immunoSEQ multiplex PCR, while the TCRdb copy is restricted to in-frame clones and leaves out a portion. The data hold 140,000 to 150,000 clones, with around an eighth observed a single time. Sequenced sample: central memory CD4+ T cells from blood. The receptors were gathered from a man between 18 and 29 years old with type 1 diabetes.

The rearrangement links TRBV5-6 to TRBJ1-6, with D perhaps matching TRBD1 (5 bases). Germline CDR1 reads SGHDT; CDR2 reads YYEEEE. The length of the CDR3 is 14 residues. V lost 5 bases and J lost 6, with 12 bases in between. Here the CDR3 DNA reads TGTGCCAGCAGGGAGGCGGGGCGTAATTCACCCCTCCACTTT. It yields the protein CASREAGRNSPLHF.

This clone appeared a few times. The CDR3 DNA follows: TGTGCCTGGAGTGGGACGGGTGTAAATAATTCACCCCTCCACTTT. Its protein is CAWSGTGVNNSPLHF. The chain couples TRBV30 to TRBJ1-6; D remains unclear. The CDR3 extends over 15 amino acids. In germline, CDR1 is GTSNPN, CDR2 SVGIG (reference sequence). The V and J ends lost 1 base and 5 bases respectively, with 12 bases between them.

This chain links TRBV7-3 with TRBJ2-5; D gene uncertain. The closer fit of TRBJ2-7 to the DNA end suggests the J call may be wrong. This CDR3 comprises 15 residues. Germline loops: CDR1 SGHTA, CDR2 FQGTGA. The CDR3 DNA reads TGTGCCAGCAGCTTAATGGGCGGACCCGTCTACGAGCAGTACTTC. It codes for CASSLMGGPVYEQYF.

This sequence joins TRBV5-1 and TRBJ2-1, with D possibly matching TRBD2 (6 bases). The germline V and J ends were trimmed by 6 bases and 5 bases, with 18 bases remaining between them. The CDR3 sequence is 15 residues long. Germline V gene sequence: CDR1 SGHRS, CDR2 YFSETQ. The DNA of the CDR3 is TGCGCCAGCAAAGAATCGAGCGGGTCTAACAATGAGCAGTTCTTC. Translated, it gives CASKESSGSNNEQFF.

V is TRBV7-8 and J is TRBJ1-1; D is perhaps TRBD1 (6 bases). The length of the CDR3 is 14 residues. Germline CDR1 reads SGHVS; CDR2 reads FQNEAQ. The V and J ends lost 4 bases and 4 bases respectively, with 13 bases between them. The CDR3 bases are TGTGCCAGCAGCTCCCGCGGGACACCCACTGAAGCTTTCTTT. This codes for CASSSRGTPTEAFF.

The chain joins TRBV6-1 to TRBJ2-6, with TRBD1 identical over 9 bases. Germline V gene lookup returns CDR1 MNHNS and CDR2 SASEGT. There are 17 residues in the CDR3. Unmatched junction bases numbered 6, after V lost 2 bases and J lost 4 bases. The CDR3, as DNA: TGTGCCAGCAGTGAACCGGGACAGGGAAGCGGGGCCAACGTCCTGACTTTC. Its translation: CASSEPGQGSGANVLTF.

The gene calls are TRBV7-9 and TRBJ1-2; D is ambiguous. Trimming stripped 1 base from V and 5 bases from J, with 11 bases between. This CDR3 comprises 14 residues. In germline, CDR1 is SEHNR, CDR2 FQNEAQ (reference sequence). The CDR3 here is CASSLVGPGYGYTF. Written as DNA, the CDR3 is TGTGCCAGCAGCTTAGTAGGGCCGGGTTATGGCTACACCTTC.

This clone was detected a few times. This chain joins TRBV6-6 and TRBJ2-3; D not certain. The CDR3 loop spans 15 amino acids. Deletions cut 6 bases from V and 1 base from J, with 14 bases between. The germline V gene has CDR1 MNHNY and CDR2 SVGAGI (reference sequence). The DNA for the CDR3 is TGTGCCAGCAGCTACCCCCCACGTGGCACAGATACGCAGTATTTT. Translated, it gives CASSYPPRGTDTQYF.

This sequence joins TRBV9 and TRBJ2-7, with D perhaps matching TRBD2 (5 bases). In germline, CDR1 is SGDLS, CDR2 YYNGEE. This CDR3 spans 14 amino acids. The V and J ends lost 0 bases and 0 bases respectively, with 7 bases between them. CDR3 in amino acids: CASSVADSSYEQYF. CDR3 coding DNA: TGTGCCAGCAGCGTAGCGGACTCCTCCTACGAGCAGTACTTC. Full variable domain (rest looked up from reference TRBV9 and TRBJ2-7): DSGVTQTPKHLITATGQRVTLRCSPRSGDLSVYWYQQSLDQGLQFLIQYYNGEERAKGNILERFSAQQFPDLHSELNLSSLELGDSALYFCASSVADSSYEQYFGPGTRLTVT.

As to this clone: Given a much more abundant clone one base away, this may be a read error. This chain links TRBV7-8 with TRBJ2-4; TRBD2 matches 12 bases. Per the germline V gene, CDR1 is SGHVS and CDR2 is FQNEAQ. This CDR3 spans 18 amino acids. The CDR3: CPSSYRTSGDLAKNIQYF. Here the CDR3 DNA reads TGTCCCAGCAGCTACCGGACTAGCGGGGATCTAGCCAAAAACATTCAGTACTTC. Full variable domain (missing parts from reference TRBV7-8 and TRBJ2-4): GAGVSQSPRYKVAKRGQDVALRCDPISGHVSLFWYQQALGQGPEFLTYFQNEAQLDKSGLPSDRFFAERPEGSVSTLKIQRTQQEDSAVYLCPSSYRTSGDLAKNIQYFGAGTRLSVL.

This clone appeared a few times. The chain recombines TRBV30 with TRBJ2-1; TRBD2 matches 16 bases. In germline, CDR1 is GTSNPN, CDR2 SVGIG (reference sequence). V lost 8 bases, J lost 7 bases, and 2 bases stayed unmatched. This CDR3 has 13 amino acids. The CDR3, as DNA: TGTGCCGGGACTAGCGGGGGGGCGAATGAGCAGTTCTTC. This encodes CAGTSGGANEQFF.

This clone was recorded a few times. Since a much larger clone is just one base distant, this may be a read error. The rearrangement joins TRBV9 to TRBJ2-5; D not certain. V lost 4 bases and J lost 0, with 4 bases in between. Germline V gives CDR1 SGDLS, CDR2 YYNGEE. This CDR3 comprises 12 residues. CDR3 DNA: TGTGCCAGCAGCTCTTACCAAGAGACCCAGTACTTC. This sequence encodes CASSSYQETQYF.

This chain uses TRBV9 with TRBJ2-3; D gene unclear. Germline V gene sequence: CDR1 SGDLS, CDR2 YYNGEE. Trimming took 0 bases from V and 6 from J, leaving 5 bases between them. The CDR3 is 12 amino acids. The chain's CDR3 is CASSVEEDTQYF. For the CDR3, the DNA is TGTGCCAGCAGCGTAGAGGAGGATACGCAGTATTTT.